Sequencing of this T cell receptor (beta chain) was carried out in a study of T cells in Graves' hyperthyroidism and ophthalmopathy (dated by TCRdb to the late 2010s). Background for the entire study: Peripheral blood was collected at initial diagnosis, before any treatment. TCR V-J signatures able to tell the groups apart were searched for in a discovery cohort of around 95 patients, of whom about 40 had Graves' ophthalmopathy and more than 55 had stable Graves' hyperthyroidism. Prospective prediction of ophthalmopathy was tested in an independent validation cohort of approximately 19 hyperthyroidism patients and 15 to 17 patients who later progressed to ophthalmopathy. For training and testing, the 100 or so patients in the discovery cohort were randomly divided in a 7:3 ratio. The study also compared thyroid tissue and blood T-cell repertoires from 5 to 7 Graves' hyperthyroidism patients. After sampling, hyperthyroidism patients received methimazole starting at 30 mg daily, and ophthalmopathy patients received high-dose intravenous methylprednisolone. The paper describes TCR Vbeta CDR3 sequencing of about 140 peripheral blood samples, made up of some 42 ophthalmopathy patients, more than 70 hyperthyroidism patients and roughly 17 progressor patients. Study-level results and caveats: In validation, progression to ophthalmopathy was predicted by the model with roughly 69% sensitivity and under 85% specificity, a median of about 6.8 months before onset. Most expanded thyroid clonotypes (frequency above 0.001) were also found in blood, which suggests that blood repertoires may mirror thyroid immune responses. Ophthalmopathy was separated from stable hyperthyroidism by a 13 V-J signature model, with about 88% sensitivity and around 81% specificity obtained in cross-validation and 80%/75% obtained in testing. Sample size was not statistically predetermined, and blinding of investigators to group allocation was not performed.

The TCR beta CDR3 regions were amplified from RNA transcripts. A first-round RT-PCR of the TCR CDR3 used the HTBI primer set with the Qiagen OneStep RT-PCR kit. Libraries were constructed in a second round of multiplex PCR, after which size selection and purification were carried out. The libraries were sequenced on an Illumina HiSeq2000 using paired-end 100 bp reads. The study's own analysis went as follows. SOAPnuke was used to process the raw data, with reads discarded if the reads contained adapters or uncalled bases, had a mean Phred below 15, or lacked an exact constant-primer or identifier match. High-quality paired reads were merged using COPE v1.2.5, and each unique nucleotide sequence was defined as a clonotype. Clonotypes were aligned to IMGT TRBV, TRBD and TRBJ reference segments using MiTCR v1.1. The analysis included only V-J combinations with a frequency above 0.0001, which together covered 99.2% of the repertoires. A TCS score was defined as the ratio of F50 (clonal expansion) to E x V (chaos), with BLOSUM62-based TCRdist applied between CDR3 peptides within each V-J. Welch's t-statistics and random forest reduced around 520 V-J features to 13, which were used in a naive Bayes classifier (R e1071). The public reads were quality trimmed at Q25 with fastp and then assembled into clones with MiXCR by TCRdb, keeping productive beta chains. CDR3 protein sequences are deduplicated, and each keeps its most common genes and DNA. The V and J calls and clone size are TCRdb's, not the authors'. The sample records about 280,000 distinct CDR3 sequences, about 25% of which are singletons. The ten biggest clones cover over 25% of the sample.

Hyperthyroidism patients were newly diagnosed, with disease duration under 2 months, and aged 18 to 65 years. The study excluded patients with uncontrolled infections, other autoimmune diseases, pregnancy or lactation. Clinical symptoms, serum thyroxine and TRAb, thyroid ultrasound, and orbital computed tomography formed the basis for the diagnoses. Blood from progressor patients was collected at the time of first diagnosis with hyperthyroidism, before any ophthalmopathy symptoms had appeared. PBMCs were separated from under 12 ml of fresh peripheral blood using Ficoll-Paque density gradient centrifugation. Patients classed as progressors first received a Graves' hyperthyroidism diagnosis and then went on to develop ophthalmopathy during follow-up. Total RNA was extracted with Trizol reagent, and quality was checked on an Agilent 2100 Bioanalyzer. This clonotype has at least ten counts. This receptor's antigen is unknown. No much larger clonotype is one base removed from it; base qualities were not supplied.

V is cut back by 3 bases and J by 4 bases, with 5 bases in the junction unmatched. Looking up the germline V gene (reference sequence) yields CDR1 LNHDA and CDR2 SQIVND. From the cysteine up to the phenylalanine, the CDR3 has a length of 15 residues. The retained sequence is limited to the CDR3, 45 bases, with the frame set at the first base. The chain couples TRBV19 to TRBJ1-1; TRBD1 fits 10 bases in the junction. The sample comprised blood. The receptor was derived from a man between 35 and 55 years old with Graves' hyperthyroidism that later progressed to Graves' ophthalmopathy. The DNA reads as follows: TGTGCCAGTAGTATGGGACAGGGGTGGATCACTGAAGCTTTCTTT. It translates to CASSMGQGWITEAFF.